This TCR beta chain is drawn from a study of cytomegalovirus exposure and HLA in healthy donors. In the study overall: Genotyping of some 390 donors showed that roughly 83% belonged to the Caucasian-associated ancestry cluster. Overall study results and limits: Clonal expansion, a later analysis showed, was greater in HLA-associated TCR beta chains than in equally common others. The study listed 164 cytomegalovirus-associated TCR beta chains.

From germline, CDR1 is GTSNPN and CDR2 SVGIG (reference sequence). CDR3 length: 12 residues. In the PCR, 60 Vbeta and 13 Jbeta primers were used. Measured with immunoSEQ multiplex PCR; TCRdb has only the in-frame clones, and not every one. The repertoire holds approximately 150,000 clones, with around 75% as singletons. About this clone: Its cognate antigen is unknown. The junction departs from the called germline gene at one end, perhaps through a read error.

The sample comprised PBMCs. The rearrangement uses TRBV30 and TRBJ2-7; 8 positions match TRBD1. This TCR was recovered from a young man in good health and CMV-seropositive. The DNA for the CDR3 is TGTGCCTTAGGACAGGGCTCCAACGAGCAGTACTTC. This translates into CALGQGSNEQYF.